This is a list of T cell receptor beta chains from one sample in a study of cytomegalovirus exposure and HLA in healthy donors. Method: immunoSEQ multiplex PCR; TCRdb's copy keeps in-frame clones and lacks some. The sample holds about 130,000 clones, 78% seen once. The source material was PBMCs. The source is a woman in her thirties or forties in good health and CMV-seronegative. Each CDR3 is given with its conserved first and last residue. D genes are given only for firm matches. Clone size, where shown, is once, few, many, or a class for clones that have expanded.

j_call clone_size d_call v_call cdr3_aa cdr3_nt
TRBJ1-6 NA TRBD1 TRBV2 CASRGQVSSYNSPLHF TGTGCCAGCAGAGGACAGGTCAGCTCCTATAATTCACCCCTCCACTTT
TRBJ2-4 NA TRBD1 TRBV7-9 CASSSTTGQGKNIQYF TGTGCCAGCAGCTCCACAACGGGACAGGGTAAAAACATTCAGTACTTC
TRBJ2-5 NA NA TRBV27 CASQRGGGLRGTQYF TGTGCCAGCCAAAGAGGGGGGGGGCTGAGGGGGACCCAGTACTTC
TRBJ2-1 NA TRBD2 TRBV5-1 CASSLGGGGRDEQFF TGCGCCAGCAGCTTGGGTGGGGGAGGGCGCGATGAGCAGTTCTTC
TRBJ2-1 NA TRBD2 TRBV2 CASSDRVGGYEQFF TGTGCCAGCAGTGATCGCGTCGGGGGGTATGAGCAGTTCTTC
TRBJ2-7 NA TRBD2 TRBV6-5 CASKEREGQTYEQYF TGTGCCAGCAAGGAACGGGAGGGCCAAACCTACGAGCAGTACTTC
TRBJ2-2 NA TRBD1 TRBV7-3 CASSLMTGSGTGELFF TGTGCCAGCAGCCTTATGACAGGGTCAGGAACCGGGGAGCTGTTTTTT
TRBJ2-3 NA NA TRBV11-2 CASSLDTRSDTQYF TGTGCCAGCAGCTTAGATACTAGATCAGATACGCAGTATTTT
TRBJ2-5 NA NA TRBV29-1 CSVGTRLETQYF TGCAGCGTCGGTACTAGATTGGAGACCCAGTACTTC
TRBJ2-7 once NA TRBV10-2 CASSESNRGSYEQYF TGCGCCAGCAGTGAGTCGAATCGGGGCTCCTACGAGCAGTACTTC
TRBJ2-7 NA TRBD1 TRBV20-1 CSGDRGHEQYF TGCAGTGGGGACAGGGGCCACGAGCAGTACTTC
TRBJ2-7 once TRBD1 TRBV28 CASTRGREQYF TGTGCCAGCACCAGGGGGCGCGAGCAGTACTTC
TRBJ1-2 NA NA TRBV7-9 CASSLTPGSFGGYTF TGTGCCAGCAGCTTAACCCCGGGGAGCTTCGGTGGCTACACCTTC
TRBJ1-4 NA NA TRBV21-1 CASSTPGHLNEKLFF TGTGCCAGCAGCACCCCGGGACACCTTAATGAAAAACTGTTTTTT
TRBJ2-1 NA NA TRBV9 CASSAGLLLRNEQFF TGTGCCAGCAGCGCGGGACTCCTATTGAGGAATGAGCAGTTCTTC
TRBJ2-2 NA TRBD1 TRBV7-2 CASSLGQGSTGELFF TGTGCCAGCAGCTTAGGACAGGGGAGCACCGGGGAGCTGTTTTTT
TRBJ2-1 once TRBD2 TRBV2 CASTLGLAGHNEQFF TGTGCCAGCACCCTTGGACTAGCTGGACACAATGAGCAGTTCTTC
TRBJ2-7 NA NA TRBV6-5 CASSYQSLSYEQYF TGTGCCAGCAGTTACCAGTCCCTCTCCTACGAGCAGTACTTC
TRBJ1-2 NA TRBD1 TRBV7-9 CASSGQGADYGYTF TGTGCCAGCAGCGGGCAGGGGGCAGACTATGGCTACACCTTC
TRBJ2-3 NA NA TRBV30 CAWSVLPSTDTQYF TGTGCCTGGAGTGTACTCCCTAGCACAGATACGCAGTATTTT
TRBJ2-7 few NA TRBV30 CAWSRGLSVEQYF TGTGCCTGGAGTCGGGGACTTTCGGTCGAGCAGTACTTC
TRBJ1-6 NA NA TRBV28 CASSFGARALHF TGTGCCAGCAGTTTCGGCGCTCGGGCCCTCCACTTT
TRBJ1-1 NA TRBD1 TRBV5-1 CASSTPGGAGTEAFF TGCGCCAGCAGCACCCCAGGGGGCGCGGGCACTGAAGCTTTCTTT
TRBJ1-5 few TRBD1 TRBV28 CASETGTAHQPQHF TGTGCCAGCGAAACCGGGACAGCTCATCAGCCCCAGCATTTT
TRBJ2-5 NA TRBD2 TRBV9 CASSVGRSGRVETQYF TGTGCCAGCAGCGTAGGAAGAAGCGGGAGGGTGGAGACCCAGTACTTC
TRBJ2-7 once TRBD2 TRBV11-2 CASSWGEGREQYF TGTGCCAGCAGCTGGGGGGAGGGGCGCGAGCAGTACTTC
TRBJ2-7 NA NA TRBV6-6 CASSYSRGNYEQYF TGTGCCAGCAGTTACTCGAGGGGGAACTACGAGCAGTACTTC
TRBJ1-3 NA TRBD1 TRBV5-1 CASSMLEGANGNTIYF TGCGCCAGCAGCATGCTTGAGGGGGCTAACGGAAACACCATATATTTT
TRBJ1-2 once TRBD1 TRBV18 CASSPRTGEGYTF TGTGCCAGCTCTCCCCGGACAGGGGAGGGGTACACCTTC
TRBJ2-3 NA TRBD1 TRBV2 CASRRDRGTDTQYF TGTGCCAGCAGAAGGGACAGGGGCACAGATACGCAGTATTTT
TRBJ2-2 NA NA TRBV2 CASGAAGGSGELFF TGTGCCAGCGGGGCCGCAGGGGGGAGCGGGGAGCTGTTTTTT
TRBJ1-3 NA NA TRBV19 CASSMIRGNSGNTIYF TGTGCCAGTAGTATGATTCGGGGAAACTCTGGAAACACCATATATTTT
TRBJ2-3 NA NA TRBV11-3 CASSLEVPDRASTDTQYF TGTGCCAGCAGCTTAGAGGTTCCGGACAGAGCCTCCACAGATACGCAGTATTTT
TRBJ1-2 NA TRBD1 TRBV6-1 CASSDRGTGGYTF TGTGCCAGCAGTGATCGGGGGACAGGTGGCTACACCTTC
TRBJ1-4 few NA TRBV7-2 CASSLQWTGTNEKLFF TGTGCCAGCAGCTTACAATGGACGGGGACAAATGAAAAACTGTTTTTT
TRBJ2-2 NA TRBD2 TRBV7-3 CASSPSGLAGVDTGELFF TGTGCCAGCAGCCCATCGGGACTAGCGGGAGTCGACACCGGGGAGCTGTTTTTT
TRBJ1-6 NA TRBD1 TRBV7-3 CASSYTGTGFGSPLHF TGTGCCAGCAGCTACACCGGGACAGGGTTCGGATCACCCCTCCACTTT
TRBJ1-2 NA NA TRBV11-2 CASRPSANYGYTF TGTGCCAGCAGGCCTTCGGCTAACTATGGCTACACCTTC
TRBJ2-7 NA TRBD2 TRBV5-1 CASSLRGLAFTYEQYF TGCGCCAGCAGCTTGAGGGGACTAGCGTTTACCTACGAGCAGTACTTC
TRBJ1-2 NA NA TRBV2 CASSLTRTGKPGSTF TGTGCCAGCAGCCTGACCCGAACAGGGAAGCCGGGTTCGACCTTC
TRBJ2-2 NA NA TRBV5-1 CASKPGGNTGELFF TGCGCCAGCAAACCCGGCGGGAACACCGGGGAGCTGTTTTTT
TRBJ2-7 once TRBD1 TRBV28 CASRTPTGGFDEQYF TGTGCCAGCAGAACCCCGACAGGGGGGTTTGACGAGCAGTACTTC
TRBJ2-5 NA TRBD2 TRBV9 CASSVAWEGPTQYF TGTGCCAGCAGCGTAGCATGGGAGGGTCCGACCCAGTACTTC
TRBJ2-6 NA NA TRBV2 CASSVLASGANGLTF TGTGCCAGCAGTGTTTTAGCATCTGGGGCCAACGGCCTGACTTTC
TRBJ2-2 NA NA TRBV5-1 CASSWGHRTGTGELFF TGCGCCAGCAGCTGGGGACACAGAACAGGCACCGGGGAGCTGTTTTTT
TRBJ1-5 NA NA TRBV10-3 CAISPQAAGGDQPQHF TGTGCCATCAGTCCTCAAGCGGCAGGTGGGGATCAGCCCCAGCATTTT
TRBJ2-7 NA NA TRBV6-5 CASSYPGREQYF TGTGCCAGCAGTTACCCCGGCAGGGAGCAGTACTTC
TRBJ1-2 NA NA TRBV28 CASDTPRDYGYTF TGTGCCAGCGACACTCCCAGGGACTATGGCTACACCTTC
TRBJ2-5 NA TRBD2 TRBV28 CASSPNSGTSGGTQYF TGTGCCAGCAGTCCCAATTCCGGGACTAGCGGGGGGACCCAGTACTTC
TRBJ2-1 NA TRBD2 TRBV2 CASRGEGQGNEQFF TGTGCCAGCAGGGGGGAGGGCCAGGGTAATGAGCAGTTCTTC
TRBJ2-7 NA NA TRBV5-1 CASSLVPGETYEQYF TGCGCCAGCAGCTTGGTTCCAGGGGAAACCTACGAGCAGTACTTC
TRBJ2-1 NA NA TRBV7-2 CASSLSGTSYNEQFF TGTGCCAGCAGCTTGTCCGGGACTTCATACAATGAGCAGTTCTTC
TRBJ2-1 NA NA TRBV7-3 CASSLDTSSSYNEQFF TGTGCCAGCAGCTTAGATACTAGCAGCTCCTACAATGAGCAGTTCTTC
TRBJ2-7 NA NA TRBV5-1 CASSFSGTSYEQYF TGCGCCAGCAGCTTTAGCGGAACTTCCTACGAGCAGTACTTC
TRBJ2-5 NA NA TRBV9 CASSVVPGGQETQYF TGTGCCAGCAGCGTAGTTCCCGGGGGACAAGAGACCCAGTACTTC
TRBJ1-2 NA NA TRBV6-1 CASSEGPKGPGRRGYTF TGTGCCAGCAGTGAAGGCCCTAAGGGGCCCGGGAGACGGGGCTACACCTTC
TRBJ1-5 NA TRBD1 TRBV6-6 CASSALRTGVVRAQHF TGTGCCAGCAGTGCCTTGAGGACAGGGGTCGTTCGGGCCCAGCATTTT
TRBJ2-2 NA TRBD1 TRBV27 CASSIQGAGELFF TGTGCCAGCAGCATCCAGGGGGCCGGGGAGCTGTTTTTT
TRBJ2-7 NA NA TRBV7-9 CASSLGGYDEQYF TGTGCCAGCAGCTTAGGAGGGTACGACGAGCAGTACTTC
TRBJ2-1 few NA TRBV7-9 CASSLASLPGLTGGEQFF TGTGCCAGCAGCTTAGCCTCCCTGCCGGGACTAACAGGGGGGGAGCAGTTCTTC